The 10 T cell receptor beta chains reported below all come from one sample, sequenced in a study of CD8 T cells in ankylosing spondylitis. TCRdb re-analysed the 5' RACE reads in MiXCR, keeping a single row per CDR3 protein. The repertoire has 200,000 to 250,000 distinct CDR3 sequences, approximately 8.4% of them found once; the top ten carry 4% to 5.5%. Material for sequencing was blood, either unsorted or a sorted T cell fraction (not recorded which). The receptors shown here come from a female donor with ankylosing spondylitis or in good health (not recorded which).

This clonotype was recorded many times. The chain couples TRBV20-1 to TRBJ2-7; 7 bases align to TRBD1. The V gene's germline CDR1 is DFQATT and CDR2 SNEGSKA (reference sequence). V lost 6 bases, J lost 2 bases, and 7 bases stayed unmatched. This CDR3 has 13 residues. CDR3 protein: CSATTQGAYEQYF. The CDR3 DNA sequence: TGCAGTGCCACAACCCAGGGGGCCTACGAGCAGTACTTC.

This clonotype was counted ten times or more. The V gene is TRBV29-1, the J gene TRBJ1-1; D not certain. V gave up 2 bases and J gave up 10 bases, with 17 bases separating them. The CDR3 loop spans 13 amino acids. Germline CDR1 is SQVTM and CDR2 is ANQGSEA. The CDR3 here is CSVESLYIERAFF. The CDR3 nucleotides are TGCAGCGTTGAATCCCTTTACATAGAACGAGCTTTCTTT.

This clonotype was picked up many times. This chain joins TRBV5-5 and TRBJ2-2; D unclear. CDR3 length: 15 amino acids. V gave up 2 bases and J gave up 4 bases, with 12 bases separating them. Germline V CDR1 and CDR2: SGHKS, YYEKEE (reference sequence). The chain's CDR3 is CASSFAFVRTGELFF. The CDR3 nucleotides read TGTGCCAGCAGCTTTGCCTTCGTGCGCACCGGGGAGCTGTTTTTT.

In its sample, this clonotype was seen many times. CDR3 nucleotides: TGTGCCACCAGCCGGATGACTAGCGGTGGTCAAGAGACCCAGTACTTC. Translation gives CATSRMTSGGQETQYF. The chain has TRBV15 and TRBJ2-5, with 9 bases lining up with TRBD2. CDR3 size: 16 residues. The germline V gene encodes CDR1 LNHNV and CDR2 YYDKDF (reference sequence). V lost 5 bases, J lost 2 bases, and 9 bases stayed unmatched. The full variable domain, rest sourced from reference TRBV15 and TRBJ2-5, is DAMVIQNPRYQVTQFGKPVTLSCSQTLNHNVMYWYQQKSSQAPKLLFHYYDKDFNNEADTPDNFQSRRPNTSFCFLDIRSPGLGDTAMYLCATSRMTSGGQETQYFGPGTRLLVL.

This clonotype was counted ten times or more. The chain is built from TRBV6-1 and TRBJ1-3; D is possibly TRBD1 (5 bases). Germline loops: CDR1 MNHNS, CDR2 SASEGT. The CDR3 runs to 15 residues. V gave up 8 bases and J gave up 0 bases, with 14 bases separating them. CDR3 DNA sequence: TGTGCCAGCTCGAGGGGAGGTAGCTCTGGAAACACCATATATTTT. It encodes CASSRGGSSGNTIYF.

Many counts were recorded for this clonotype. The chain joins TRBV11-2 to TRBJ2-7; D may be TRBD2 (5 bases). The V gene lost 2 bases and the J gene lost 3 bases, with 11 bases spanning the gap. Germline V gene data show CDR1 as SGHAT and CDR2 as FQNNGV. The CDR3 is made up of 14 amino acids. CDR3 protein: CASSLLAKGYEQYF. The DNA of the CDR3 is TGTGCCAGCAGCTTATTAGCGAAAGGCTACGAGCAGTACTTC.

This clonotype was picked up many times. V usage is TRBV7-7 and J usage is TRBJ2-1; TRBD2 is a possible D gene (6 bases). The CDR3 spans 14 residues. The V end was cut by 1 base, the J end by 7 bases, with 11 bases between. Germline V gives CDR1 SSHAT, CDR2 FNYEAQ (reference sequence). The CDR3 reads CASSLDGTGNEQFF. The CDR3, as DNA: TGTGCCAGCAGCTTAGACGGGACTGGAAATGAGCAGTTCTTC.

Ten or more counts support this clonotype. The CDR3 spells CSARATGVSNQPQHF. The CDR3 nucleotides are TGCAGTGCTAGAGCGACAGGGGTGTCCAATCAGCCCCAGCATTTT. This chain joins TRBV20-1 and TRBJ1-5; 8 nucleotides agree with TRBD1. Germline lookup yields CDR1 DFQATT and CDR2 SNEGSKA (reference sequence). After removal of 1 base from V and 3 bases from J, the junction contained 5 bases not matched to a gene. This CDR3 contains 15 residues.

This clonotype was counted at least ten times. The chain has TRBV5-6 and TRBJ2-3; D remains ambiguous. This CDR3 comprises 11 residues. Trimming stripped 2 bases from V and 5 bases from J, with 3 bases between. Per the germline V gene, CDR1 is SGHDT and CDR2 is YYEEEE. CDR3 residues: CASSLVDTQYF. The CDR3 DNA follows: TGTGCCAGCAGCTTAGTAGATACGCAGTATTTT. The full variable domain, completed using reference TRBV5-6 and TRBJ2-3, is DAGVTQSPTHLIKTRGQQVTLRCSPKSGHDTVSWYQQALGQGPQFIFQYYEEEERQRGNFPDRFSGHQFPNYSSELNVNALLLGDSALYLCASSLVDTQYFGPGTRLTVL.

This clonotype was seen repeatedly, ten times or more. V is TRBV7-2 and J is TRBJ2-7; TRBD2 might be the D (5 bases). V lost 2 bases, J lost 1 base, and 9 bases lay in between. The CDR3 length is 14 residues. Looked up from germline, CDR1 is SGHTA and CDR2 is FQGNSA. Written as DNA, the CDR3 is TGTGCCAGCAGCTTATACGGGGATTCCTACGAGCAGTACTTC. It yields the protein CASSLYGDSYEQYF.